The present entry profiles one T cell receptor beta chain with its context. No antigen is known for it. Germline V gene data show CDR1 as WSHSY and CDR2 as SAAADI. This CDR3 has 17 amino acids. Germline trimming cut 4 bases from V and 0 bases from J; bases unmatched to any gene: 5. The data are from a study of cytomegalovirus exposure and HLA in healthy donors. The study, taken as a whole, reports: Cytomegalovirus-associated TCR beta chains were listed, numbering 164.

The PCR was carried out with 60 Vbeta primers and 13 Jbeta primers. The assay was immunoSEQ multiplex PCR, and TCRdb's table has in-frame clones only and misses some. This table lists 100,000 to 150,000 clones. The clonotype originates from a woman aged 40 to 50 in good health and CMV-seropositive. The specimen was PBMCs. The chain recombines TRBV10-2 with TRBJ2-2; TRBD2 matches at 10 bases. The CDR3 bases are TGCGCCAGCAGTGTGGGAGCGGGAGGGCCGAACACCGGGGAGCTGTTTTTT. This codes for CASSVGAGGPNTGELFF.